This T cell receptor beta chain is drawn from a study of T cell responses to AZD1222 COVID-19 vaccine. Per the germline V gene, CDR1 is SEHNR and CDR2 is FQNEAQ (reference sequence). CDR3 length equals 13 residues. Concerning this clone: Its antigen is not known. At one end, the junction sequence differs from germline, possibly due to a read error.

Study-level points and caveats: Baseline antibody screening turned up just a handful of seropositive AZD1222 recipients.

Method: immunoSEQ multiplex PCR; TCRdb's copy keeps in-frame clones and lacks some. The profile shows approximately 100,000 clones, roughly nine tenths of them singletons. This chain connects TRBV7-9 to TRBJ2-7; TRBD2 is a possible D gene (7 bases). The sequence derives from an adult in good health. The specimen comprised peripheral blood, sampled on day 0 of AZD1222 vaccination. As DNA, the CDR3 is TGTGCCAGCAGCTTCCCCGGGGCGGGGGCTCCGAGCTTC. It yields the protein CASSFPGAGAPSF.